The present TCR beta chain was sequenced within a study of T cell repertoires in cytomegalovirus infection. Study context: Indications of both CMV infection and matching HLA type were provided by public TCR beta signatures.

One entry per CDR3 protein results from TCRdb running MiXCR on the reads. The profile covers roughly 990,000 distinct CDR3 sequences, with approximately 30% appearing a single time and 13% taken by the ten largest. A note on this clonotype: What it binds is not known. A much bigger clone sits one base away, suggesting this may be a read error.

CDR1 and CDR2 (germline): SGHTA, FQGNSA. The V and J ends lost 5 bases and 3 bases respectively, with 20 bases between them. This CDR3 comprises 16 residues. The gene calls are TRBV7-2 and TRBJ2-7; D not certain. The sequence derives from a human donor in good health (CMV status not recorded). Some clones in this sample may be carry-over from other donors' samples. The sequences come from cultured CD8+ T cells from PBMCs, collected from culture after CMV antigen stimulation. As DNA, the CDR3 is TGTGCCAGCAGCAAGACACTTAGCACTACAAACTACGAGCAGTACTTC. It codes for CASSKTLSTTNYEQYF.